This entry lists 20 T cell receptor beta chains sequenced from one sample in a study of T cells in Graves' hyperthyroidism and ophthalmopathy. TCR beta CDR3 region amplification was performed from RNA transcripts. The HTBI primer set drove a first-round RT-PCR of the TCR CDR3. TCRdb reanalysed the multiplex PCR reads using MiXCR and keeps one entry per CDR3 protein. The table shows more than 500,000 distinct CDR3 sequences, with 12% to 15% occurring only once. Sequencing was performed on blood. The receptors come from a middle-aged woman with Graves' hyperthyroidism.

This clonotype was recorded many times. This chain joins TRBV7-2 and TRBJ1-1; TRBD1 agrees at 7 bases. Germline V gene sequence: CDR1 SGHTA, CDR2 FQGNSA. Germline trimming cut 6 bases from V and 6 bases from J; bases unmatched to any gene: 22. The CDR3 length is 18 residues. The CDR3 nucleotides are TGTGCCAGCAGTACCGACAGGGTGGGGAGTCTCAATGCGCCTGAAGCTTTCTTT. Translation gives CASSTDRVGSLNAPEAFF.

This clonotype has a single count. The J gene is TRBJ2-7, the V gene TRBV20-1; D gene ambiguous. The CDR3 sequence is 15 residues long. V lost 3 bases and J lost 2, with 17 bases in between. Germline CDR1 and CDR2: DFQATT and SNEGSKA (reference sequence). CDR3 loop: CSASSGEQTPYEQYF. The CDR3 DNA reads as TGCAGTGCTAGTTCTGGGGAACAGACCCCCTACGAGCAGTACTTC.

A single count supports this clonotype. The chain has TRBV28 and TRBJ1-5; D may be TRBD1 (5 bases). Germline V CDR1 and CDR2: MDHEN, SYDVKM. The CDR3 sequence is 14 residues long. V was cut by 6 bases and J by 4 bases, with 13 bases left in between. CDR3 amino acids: CASRIQATNQPQHF. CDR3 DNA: TGTGCCAGCAGAATACAGGCGACTAATCAGCCCCAGCATTTT.

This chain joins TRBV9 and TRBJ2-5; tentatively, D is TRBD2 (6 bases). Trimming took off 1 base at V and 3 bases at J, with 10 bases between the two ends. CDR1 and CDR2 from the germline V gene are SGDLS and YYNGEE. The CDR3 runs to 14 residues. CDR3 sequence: CASSVSVAEETQYF. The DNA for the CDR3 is TGTGCCAGCAGCGTATCGGTAGCGGAAGAGACCCAGTACTTC.

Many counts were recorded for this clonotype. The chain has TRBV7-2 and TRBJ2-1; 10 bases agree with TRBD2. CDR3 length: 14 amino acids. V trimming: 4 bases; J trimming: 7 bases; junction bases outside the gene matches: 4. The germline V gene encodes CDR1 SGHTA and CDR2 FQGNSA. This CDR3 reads CASSSLAGKNEQFF. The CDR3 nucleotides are TGTGCCAGCAGCTCACTAGCGGGAAAGAATGAGCAGTTCTTC.

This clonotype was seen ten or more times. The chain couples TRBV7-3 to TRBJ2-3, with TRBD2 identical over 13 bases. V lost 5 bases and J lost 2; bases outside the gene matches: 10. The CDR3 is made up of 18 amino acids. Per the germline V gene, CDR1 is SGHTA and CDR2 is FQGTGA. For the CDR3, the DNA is TGTGCCAGCAGCCTATCTGCGGGACTAGCGGGGCACACAGATACGCAGTATTTT. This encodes CASSLSAGLAGHTDTQYF.

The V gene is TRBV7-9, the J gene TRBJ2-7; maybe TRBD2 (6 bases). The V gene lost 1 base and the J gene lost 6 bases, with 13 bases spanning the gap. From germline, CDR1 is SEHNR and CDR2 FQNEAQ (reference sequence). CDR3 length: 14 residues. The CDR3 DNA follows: TGTGCCAGCAGCTTAGGACGGGGGTTTCCCGAGCAGTACTTC. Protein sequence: CASSLGRGFPEQYF.

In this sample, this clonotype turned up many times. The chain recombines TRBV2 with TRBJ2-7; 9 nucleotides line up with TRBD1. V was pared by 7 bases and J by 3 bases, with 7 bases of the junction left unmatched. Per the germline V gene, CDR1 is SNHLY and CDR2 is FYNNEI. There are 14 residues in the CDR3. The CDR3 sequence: CASNRDREYYEQYF. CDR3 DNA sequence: TGTGCCAGCAATCGGGACAGGGAATACTACGAGCAGTACTTC.

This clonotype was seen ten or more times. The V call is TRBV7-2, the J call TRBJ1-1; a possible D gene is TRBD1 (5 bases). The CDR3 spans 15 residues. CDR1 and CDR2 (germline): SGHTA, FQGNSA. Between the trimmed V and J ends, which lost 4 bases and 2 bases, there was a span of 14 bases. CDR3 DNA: TGTGCCAGCAGCTCCTTATGGACACCCAACACTGAAGCTTTCTTT. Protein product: CASSSLWTPNTEAFF.

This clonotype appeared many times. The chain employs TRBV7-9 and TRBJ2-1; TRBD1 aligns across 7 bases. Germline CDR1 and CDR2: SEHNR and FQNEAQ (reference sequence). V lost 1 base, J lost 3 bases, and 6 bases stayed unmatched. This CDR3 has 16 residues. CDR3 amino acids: CASSLDEGANYNEQFF. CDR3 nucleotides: TGTGCCAGCAGCTTAGATGAGGGGGCGAACTACAATGAGCAGTTCTTC.

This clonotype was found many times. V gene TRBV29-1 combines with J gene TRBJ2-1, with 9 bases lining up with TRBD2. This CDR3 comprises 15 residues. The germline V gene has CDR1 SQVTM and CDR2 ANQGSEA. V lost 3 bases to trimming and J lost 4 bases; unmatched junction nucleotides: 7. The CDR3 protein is CSVEGSGRSYNEQFF. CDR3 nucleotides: TGCAGCGTTGAGGGTAGCGGGAGATCTTACAATGAGCAGTTCTTC.

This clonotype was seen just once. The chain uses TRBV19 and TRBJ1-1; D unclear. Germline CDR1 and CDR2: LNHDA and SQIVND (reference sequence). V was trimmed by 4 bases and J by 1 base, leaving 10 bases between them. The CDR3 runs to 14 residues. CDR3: CASSKGSANTEAFF. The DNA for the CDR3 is TGTGCCAGTAGTAAGGGATCGGCGAACACTGAAGCTTTCTTT.

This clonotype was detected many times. CDR3 sequence: CASSFGNTEAFF. The CDR3 DNA follows: TGTGCCAGCAGCTTCGGGAACACTGAAGCTTTCTTT. This chain links TRBV7-9 with TRBJ1-1; D unclear. The CDR3 spans 12 residues. Trimming pared 3 bases from V and 1 base from J, leaving 3 bases between. The germline gives CDR1 SEHNR, CDR2 FQNEAQ (reference sequence).

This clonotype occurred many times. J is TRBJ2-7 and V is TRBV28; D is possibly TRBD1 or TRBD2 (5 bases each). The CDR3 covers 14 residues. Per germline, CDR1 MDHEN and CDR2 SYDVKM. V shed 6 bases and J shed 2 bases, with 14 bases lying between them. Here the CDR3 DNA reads TGTGCCAGCAGCTCCGGGACCCGAGCCTACGAGCAGTACTTC. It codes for CASSSGTRAYEQYF.

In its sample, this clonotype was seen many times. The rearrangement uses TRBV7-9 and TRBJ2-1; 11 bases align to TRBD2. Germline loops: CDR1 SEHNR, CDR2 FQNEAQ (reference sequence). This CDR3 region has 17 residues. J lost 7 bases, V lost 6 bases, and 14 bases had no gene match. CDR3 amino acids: CASSPPPETSGKNEQFF. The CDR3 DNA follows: TGTGCCAGCAGTCCCCCCCCCGAGACTAGCGGGAAGAATGAGCAGTTCTTC.

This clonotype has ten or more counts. CDR3 sequence (DNA): TGTGCCAGCAGCTTGACCGTAGCGGGAGGTTTCTACGAGCAGTACTTC. Its translation: CASSLTVAGGFYEQYF. V and J are TRBV7-6 and TRBJ2-7; 10 nucleotides line up with TRBD2. The CDR3 spans 16 residues. V shed 3 bases, J shed 3 bases, and the junction held 8 bases outside the gene matches. Germline V CDR1 and CDR2: SGHVS, FNYEAQ.

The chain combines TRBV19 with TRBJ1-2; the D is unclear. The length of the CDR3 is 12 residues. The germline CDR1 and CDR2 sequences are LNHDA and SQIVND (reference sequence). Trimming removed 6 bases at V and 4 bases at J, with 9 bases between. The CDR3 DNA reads TGTGCCAGTAGCGGTAGGAGCTATGGCTACACCTTC. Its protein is CASSGRSYGYTF.

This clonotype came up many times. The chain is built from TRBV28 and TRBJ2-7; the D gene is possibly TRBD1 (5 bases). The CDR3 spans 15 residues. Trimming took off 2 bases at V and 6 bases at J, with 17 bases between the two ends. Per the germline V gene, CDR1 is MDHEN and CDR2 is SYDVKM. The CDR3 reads CASSLSRGVPAEQYF. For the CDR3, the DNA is TGTGCCAGCAGTTTAAGTAGGGGCGTACCGGCCGAGCAGTACTTC.

The chain's CDR3 is CASSEIQAQGEQYF. The CDR3 DNA reads TGTGCCAGCAGTGAAATACAGGCCCAGGGGGAGCAGTACTTC. This rearrangement joins TRBV2 to TRBJ2-7, with D maybe TRBD1 (6 bases). V was pared by 2 bases and J by 7 bases, with 15 bases between. The CDR3 loop spans 14 amino acids. Germline lookup yields CDR1 SNHLY and CDR2 FYNNEI.

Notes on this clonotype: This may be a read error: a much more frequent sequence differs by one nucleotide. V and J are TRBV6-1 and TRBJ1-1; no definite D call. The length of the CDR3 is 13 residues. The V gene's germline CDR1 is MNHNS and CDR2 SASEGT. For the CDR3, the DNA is TGTGACAGCAGTGGGTTGGCGGACACTGAAGCTTTCTTT. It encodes CDSSGLADTEAFF.